The rows below give T cell receptor beta chains drawn from one sample of a study of molecular identifiers for immune sequencing clone quantification. One entry per CDR3 protein results from TCRdb running MiXCR on the PCR reads. This repertoire shows around 460,000 distinct CDR3 sequences, roughly 26% found once; its top ten account for 0.7% to 0.9%. The specimen sequenced was naive CD8+ T cells from blood, with Jurkat cell RNA spiked in. These receptors originate from a human donor in good health. Some libraries in this study had Jurkat cell RNA spiked in. Both conserved end residues are part of each CDR3. Fields, in order: D gene, clone size, V gene, J gene, CDR3 protein, CDR3 DNA. D genes are given only for firm matches. Size tells how often a clone was seen (once, few, many) or the class of an expanded clone, and some rows leave it out.

>NA|many|TRBV4-3|TRBJ2-7
CASSQVPDRAYEQYF
TGCGCCAGCAGCCAAGTCCCGGACAGAGCCTACGAGCAGTACTTC
>NA|NA|TRBV20-1|TRBJ2-5
CSASNSPDRFQETQYF
TGCAGTGCCAGTAATTCTCCAGACAGGTTCCAAGAGACCCAGTACTTC
>TRBD1|few|TRBV18|TRBJ2-7
CASSKGTGVSSLYEQYF
TGTGCCAGCTCAAAGGGGACAGGGGTCTCATCCCTCTACGAGCAGTACTTC
>TRBD2|few|TRBV30|TRBJ2-3
CAWTVGRGTDTQYF
TGTGCCTGGACGGTAGGGAGGGGTACAGATACGCAGTATTTT
>NA|NA|TRBV4-1|TRBJ2-1
CASSQERTQGNEQFF
TGCGCCAGCAGCCAAGAACGGACTCAGGGCAATGAGCAGTTCTTC
>NA|NA|TRBV7-9|TRBJ2-7
CASSLVGQGGEGQYF
TGTGCCAGCAGCTTAGTCGGGCAGGGGGGTGAAGGGCAGTACTTC
>TRBD1|many|TRBV12-3/TRBV12-4|TRBJ2-7
CASSPQGYEQYF
TGTGCCAGCAGTCCACAGGGGTACGAGCAGTACTTC
>NA|many|TRBV4-1|TRBJ1-1
CASSPGPDNTEAFF
TGCGCCAGCAGCCCCGGACCGGATAACACTGAAGCTTTCTTT
>NA|many|TRBV21-1|TRBJ1-5
CASSKAGRERDQPQHF
TGTGCCAGCAGCAAAGCGGGCCGGGAGAGGGATCAGCCCCAGCATTTT
>NA|few|TRBV2|TRBJ2-7
CASRGWRGTYEQYF
TGTGCCAGCAGGGGATGGAGGGGGACCTACGAGCAGTACTTC
>NA|many|TRBV30|TRBJ2-3
CAWSVGGGETDTQYF
TGTGCCTGGAGTGTAGGAGGCGGGGAGACAGATACGCAGTATTTT
>TRBD1|few|TRBV5-6|TRBJ2-7
CASSYPGQNYEQYF
TGTGCCAGCAGCTACCCGGGACAGAACTACGAGCAGTACTTC
>TRBD1|few|TRBV7-9|TRBJ1-4
CASRNRGTNEKLFF
TGTGCCAGCAGAAACAGGGGTACTAATGAAAAACTGTTTTTT
>NA|NA|TRBV7-6|TRBJ2-3
CASSLVAGSTDTQYF
TGTGCCAGCAGCTTAGTGGCGGGAAGTACAGATACGCAGTATTTT
>NA|many|TRBV7-9|TRBJ1-1
CAGVGLSTEAFF
TGTGCCGGGGTGGGCCTGTCGACTGAAGCTTTCTTT
>TRBD2|many|TRBV28|TRBJ2-7
CASSFGLAGGREQYF
TGTGCCAGCAGTTTCGGACTAGCGGGGGGTCGTGAGCAGTACTTC
>TRBD1|NA|TRBV2|TRBJ1-4
CASNTDRGLNEKLFF
TGTGCCAGCAATACCGACAGGGGCCTGAATGAAAAACTGTTTTTT
>NA|NA|TRBV28|TRBJ1-5
CASTTGTDYSNQPQHF
TGTGCCAGCACTACCGGGACGGATTATAGCAATCAGCCCCAGCATTTT
>NA|NA|TRBV15|TRBJ2-5
CATPRPRGALMETQYF
TGTGCCACCCCTCGTCCTCGCGGGGCGTTGATGGAGACCCAGTACTTC
>NA|few|TRBV28|TRBJ2-7
CASSLGYTRYTYEQYF
TGTGCCAGCAGTTTGGGTTATACCAGGTACACCTACGAGCAGTACTTC
>NA|few|TRBV6-5|TRBJ2-2
CASSYYANTGEPFF
TGTGCCAGCAGTTACTATGCGAACACCGGGGAGCCGTTTTTT
>NA|NA|TRBV4-3|TRBJ1-4
CASSQEGRGTNEKPFF
TGCGCCAGCAGCCAAGAAGGCCGGGGGACTAATGAAAAACCGTTTTTT
>NA|NA|TRBV13|TRBJ2-3
CASSLAGEADTQYF
TGTGCCAGCAGCTTAGCGGGGGAGGCAGATACGCAGTATTTT
>TRBD1|NA|TRBV4-3|TRBJ1-1
CASSQVGRGIEAFF
TGCGCCAGCAGCCAAGTGGGCAGGGGGATTGAAGCTTTCTTT
>TRBD1|few|TRBV13|TRBJ1-1
CASSPRTGGINTEAFF
TGTGCCAGCAGCCCTAGGACAGGGGGGATCAACACTGAAGCTTTCTTT
>NA|NA|TRBV27|TRBJ2-7
CASSGEPEYEQYF
TGTGCCAGCAGCGGCGAACCTGAGTACGAGCAGTACTTC
>TRBD2|NA|TRBV14|TRBJ2-7
CASSQDMLAGLYEQYF
TGTGCCAGCAGCCAAGATATGTTAGCGGGATTATACGAGCAGTACTTC
>NA|many|TRBV2|TRBJ2-2
CASSATGNTGELFF
TGTGCCAGCAGTGCCACAGGGAACACCGGGGAGCTGTTTTTT
>TRBD1|NA|TRBV30|TRBJ1-2
CAWNLLAGTATSNYGYTF
TGTGCCTGGAACCTCCTTGCGGGGACAGCCACTTCTAACTATGGCTACACCTTC